This T cell receptor (beta chain) derives from a study of T cells in Graves' hyperthyroidism and ophthalmopathy. Criteria for exclusion of patients were uncontrolled infection, other autoimmune disease, pregnancy or lactation. This clonotype was counted only a few times. TCR beta CDR3 regions were amplified from RNA transcripts. Using the HTBI primer set, a first-round RT-PCR was run on the TCR CDR3. In TCRdb, the multiplex PCR reads were re-called with MiXCR into one record per CDR3 protein. The sample has more than 550,000 distinct CDR3 sequences; 17% are singletons. This CDR3 is 15 amino acids long. Germline loops: CDR1 GTSNPN, CDR2 SVGIG (reference sequence). Trimming took off 1 base at V and 0 bases at J, with 11 bases between the two ends.

This TCR came from a man aged 50 to 60 with Graves' hyperthyroidism. The V and J genes are TRBV30 and TRBJ2-3; possibly TRBD1 or TRBD2 for D (5 bases each). Sequencing was carried out using blood. The CDR3 reads CAWSAGTSSTDTQYF. DNA for the CDR3: TGTGCCTGGAGTGCCGGGACCTCTAGCACAGATACGCAGTATTTT.